A single T cell receptor (beta chain) is shown here with its context. Antigen specificity is unknown. The repertoire was sequenced with immunoSEQ multiplex PCR; TCRdb's copy has only in-frame clones and lacks some. The top ten hold under 45% of the sample, which has over 4,000 clones, under 70% seen once. The sample comes from a study of CD8 T cell repertoires and HIV-1 epitope variants. The V segment lost 6 bases and the J segment 7 bases; nucleotides outside the gene matches: 6. Germline lookup yields CDR1 SGHAT and CDR2 FQNNGV. The CDR3 length is 14 residues. The clonotype comes from a male donor with HIV. J is TRBJ1-6 and V is TRBV11-2; 7 bases are a match to TRBD1. The sample was cultured CD8+ T cells derived from PBMCs. CDR3 amino acids: CASRIGTANSPLHF. CDR3 bases: TGTGCCAGCAGGATCGGGACAGCCAATTCACCCCTCCACTTT.